Given below is one TCR beta chain in context. The CDR3 totals 14 residues. Trimming took 3 bases from V and 6 from J, leaving 15 bases between them. CDR1 is SGHRS, CDR2 YFSETQ, per germline. TCRdb keeps only in-frame clones here, not all; method: immunoSEQ multiplex PCR. The sample consists of approximately 2.3 million clones, 80% to 95% of them appearing once. This record belongs to a study of shared clonotypes between healthy human individuals. The chain joins TRBV5-1 to TRBJ1-2; the D gene is possibly TRBD1 (5 bases). The TCR was taken from a man younger than 35 in good health. Some clones in this sample may be carry-over from other donors' samples. The sequencing input was naive CD4+ T cells from PBMCs. Subset in this sample: CD45RA+ positively selected. CDR3 DNA: TGCGCCAGCAGCTCGTTCGGGGGAGGGAATGGCTACACCTTC. Amino acid sequence: CASSSFGGGNGYTF.